The 24 T cell receptor beta chains below were found in one sample sequenced in a study of identical twins. Each CDR3 protein gets one entry after TCRdb re-called the 5' RACE reads with MiXCR. The sample has fewer than 250,000 distinct CDR3 sequences, 6.5% to 8.5% seen once. The sample was also reused in another study, on yellow fever vaccine responses in identical twins.

The specimen sequenced was memory (CD45RO+) T cells sorted from blood. These receptors all come from a woman between 18 and 30 years old in good health.

In this sample, this clonotype turned up many times. V usage is TRBV7-9 and J usage is TRBJ1-5, with TRBD1 as a possible D gene (5 bases). This CDR3 comprises 15 residues. Trimming removed 1 base at V and 0 bases at J, with 7 bases between. CDR1 and CDR2 from the germline V gene are SEHNR and FQNEAQ (reference sequence). The CDR3 protein is CASSLGGDSNQPQHF. The CDR3 DNA sequence: TGTGCCAGCAGCTTAGGAGGGGATAGCAATCAGCCCCAGCATTTT.

Comment on this clonotype: A much larger clone differs from this one at a single base, so this may be a read error. The gene calls are TRBV7-2 and TRBJ2-3; 7 bases fit TRBD2. The length of the CDR3 is 15 residues. Germline loops: CDR1 SGHTA, CDR2 FQGNSA. CDR3 protein: CSSSFRGSGKDTQYF. Here the CDR3 DNA reads TGTTCCAGCAGCTTTCGGGGCAGCGGGAAGGATACGCAGTATTTT.

This clonotype was recorded a few times. J is TRBJ2-7 and V is TRBV7-6; unclear D gene. Germline assignment: CDR1 SGHVS and CDR2 FNYEAQ. Trimming left V 2 bases short and J 1 base short, with 9 bases between. The CDR3 runs 14 residues. CDR3: CASSLTDGSYEQYF. CDR3 coding DNA: TGTGCCAGCAGCTTAACCGACGGTTCCTACGAGCAGTACTTC. Drawing the rest from reference TRBV7-6 and TRBJ2-7, the complete variable domain is GAGVSQSPRYKVTKRGQDVALRCDPISGHVSLYWYRQALGQGPEFLTYFNYEAQQDKSGLPNDRFSAERPEGSISTLTIQRTEQRDSAMYRCASSLTDGSYEQYFGPGTRLTVT.

This clonotype was found many times. The gene calls are TRBV5-1 and TRBJ2-2; a possible D gene is TRBD2 (5 bases). Trimming left V 3 bases short and J 6 bases short, with 21 bases between. Germline-derived CDR1 and CDR2 are SGHRS and YFSETQ. The CDR3 spans 17 residues. This chain's CDR3 is CASSSRTSRGRAGELFF. CDR3 sequence (DNA): TGCGCCAGCAGCTCCCGTACCTCCCGGGGTCGGGCCGGGGAGCTGTTTTTT.

A few counts support this clonotype. The chain recombines TRBV24-1 with TRBJ2-2, with TRBD1 identical over 9 bases. The V gene end was trimmed by 5 bases and the J gene end by 7 bases; junction bases not matched to a gene: 16. Germline V gene lookup returns CDR1 KGHDR and CDR2 SFDVKD. The CDR3 totals 18 residues. In nucleotides, the CDR3 is TGTGCCACCAGTGCCCTCGGCGACAGGGGGGCCCGTGGCGGGGAGCTGTTTTTT. Residues: CATSALGDRGARGGELFF.

This clonotype was counted a few times. The chain uses TRBV25-1 and TRBJ2-7, with 7 nucleotides matching TRBD1. With V trimmed by 2 bases and J by 4 bases, 5 bases remained unmatched. This CDR3 has 14 amino acids. Germline CDR1 MGHDK, CDR2 SYGVNS. The CDR3 region is CASSEIGTAYEQYF. DNA of the CDR3: TGTGCCAGCAGTGAAATCGGGACAGCATACGAGCAGTACTTC.

The chain couples TRBV2 to TRBJ1-1, with 7 bases fitting TRBD1. Germline values: CDR1 SNHLY, CDR2 FYNNEI. The CDR3 has 15 amino acids. Germline trimming cut 7 bases from V and 0 bases from J; bases unmatched to any gene: 8. DNA of the CDR3: TGTGCCAGCACTCATGGGACAGCCATGAACACTGAAGCTTTCTTT. Amino acid sequence: CASTHGTAMNTEAFF.

This clonotype was seen many times. The chain joins TRBV20-1 to TRBJ2-7, with 7 bases lining up with TRBD1. Germline lookup yields CDR1 DFQATT and CDR2 SNEGSKA (reference sequence). This CDR3 contains 11 residues. The V and J ends lost 2 bases and 12 bases, in that order; junction bases with no gene match: 7. CDR3 loop: CSARTPDRSYF. The DNA for the CDR3 is TGCAGTGCTAGAACTCCGGACAGGTCGTACTTC.

This clonotype was found a few times. The chain couples TRBV21-1 to TRBJ2-5; whether TRBD2, the table's D call, matches the DNA was not checked. TRBV21-1 is flagged as a pseudogene. CDR3 size: 14 residues. In DNA, the CDR3 is TGTGCCAGCAGAAAAGGACTAGCAAGGGAGACCCAGTACTTC. Translated: CASRKGLARETQYF.

In its sample, this clonotype was seen many times. The chain uses TRBV24-1 and TRBJ2-1; 7 nucleotides agree with TRBD2. Germline V CDR1 and CDR2: KGHDR, SFDVKD. V shed 5 bases, J shed 9 bases, and the junction held 6 bases outside the gene matches. There are 13 residues in the CDR3. The CDR3 reads CATSVSREVEQFF. The CDR3 region has the DNA TGTGCCACCAGTGTTTCCCGGGAGGTTGAGCAGTTCTTC.

The chain is built from TRBV24-1 and TRBJ1-2; 10 bases align to TRBD1. Trimming removed 4 bases from V and 2 bases from J; junction bases left unmatched: 6. There are 16 residues in the CDR3. The V gene's germline CDR1 is KGHDR and CDR2 SFDVKD. The CDR3 DNA reads TGTGCCACCAGTGAAGCCGGGACAGGGGCCAACTATGGCTACACCTTC. Its translation: CATSEAGTGANYGYTF.

V and J are TRBV20-1 and TRBJ1-3, with D perhaps TRBD1 (6 bases). This CDR3 region has 14 residues. The V end was cut by 6 bases, the J end by 7 bases, with 19 bases between. CDR1 and CDR2 (germline): DFQATT, SNEGSKA (reference sequence). The CDR3 DNA sequence: TGCAGTGCCCCTAGGGGGGAATCGGCGAACACCATATATTTT. Protein product: CSAPRGESANTIYF.

The V and J genes are TRBV11-2 and TRBJ2-5; D gene unclear. Germline-derived CDR1 and CDR2 are SGHAT and FQNNGV. V was shortened by 0 bases and J by 5 bases, with 4 bases between the two germline ends. There are 12 residues in the CDR3. Here the CDR3 DNA reads TGTGCCAGCAGCTTAGATTTGGAGACCCAGTACTTC. It is translated as CASSLDLETQYF.

The chain combines TRBV15 with TRBJ1-1; the D is unclear. Trimming pared 0 bases from V and 0 bases from J, leaving 5 bases between. CDR1 and CDR2 (germline): LNHNV, YYDKDF (reference sequence). This CDR3 has 14 amino acids. Here the CDR3 reads CATSREHVNTEAFF. The CDR3 DNA follows: TGTGCCACCAGCAGAGAGCACGTGAACACTGAAGCTTTCTTT.

In its sample, this clonotype was seen a few times. V and J are TRBV7-3 and TRBJ2-3; 9 nucleotides line up with TRBD1. This CDR3 contains 15 residues. Per germline, CDR1 SGHTA and CDR2 FQGTGA. Trimming at V came to 10 bases and at J to 5 bases, leaving 13 bases not matched to a gene. The CDR3 region is CATQKDRGSQDTQYF. Written as DNA, the CDR3 is TGTGCCACCCAAAAGGACAGGGGTAGCCAAGATACGCAGTATTTT.

Concerning this clonotype itself: The junction differs from germline at one of its ends, possibly a read error. The J gene is TRBJ2-1, the V gene TRBV20-1; perhaps TRBD2 as D (6 bases). This CDR3 comprises 17 residues. Germline assignment: CDR1 DFQATT and CDR2 SNEGSKA (reference sequence). The CDR3 coding sequence is TGCTGTGCTAGAGATTGGGGACGGGGGAGCTCCTACAATGAGCAGTTCTTC. This encodes CCARDWGRGSSYNEQFF.

The chain uses TRBV6-2 or TRBV6-3 and TRBJ1-5; D remains ambiguous. Germline CDR1 is MNHEY and CDR2 is SVGEGT. The CDR3 is 15 amino acids. V was clipped by 2 bases and J by 0 bases, with 8 bases between them. CDR3 sequence (DNA): TGTGCCAGCAGTTACATGGATTATAGCAATCAGCCCCAGCATTTT. Its protein product is CASSYMDYSNQPQHF.

This clonotype was seen only a few times. J is TRBJ2-3 and V is TRBV7-3, with D maybe TRBD2 (5 bases). The ends were cut back, 5 bases at V and 1 base at J, with 7 bases in the middle. The CDR3 length is 13 residues. Germline values: CDR1 SGHTA, CDR2 FQGTGA. As DNA, the CDR3 is TGTGCCAGCAGCCCTAGCCGCACAGATACGCAGTATTTT. Amino acid sequence: CASSPSRTDTQYF.

V gene TRBV18 combines with J gene TRBJ1-1, with 7 bases identical to TRBD1. V shed 3 bases, J shed 0 bases, and the junction held 4 bases outside the gene matches. This CDR3 has 15 residues. Germline-derived CDR1 and CDR2 are KGHSH and LQKENI. CDR3 in amino acids: CASSPWGQMNTEAFF. The CDR3 DNA follows: TGTGCCAGCTCACCGTGGGGACAGATGAACACTGAAGCTTTCTTT.

This rearrangement joins TRBV19 to TRBJ2-1; 15 bases match TRBD2. The CDR3 has 15 residues. V gave up 5 bases and J gave up 9 bases; unmatched junction bases: 5. CDR1 and CDR2 (germline): LNHDA, SQIVND (reference sequence). CDR3 bases: TGTGCCAGTAGTTTCGGACTAGCGGGGGGGCCTGAGCAGTTCTTC. It encodes CASSFGLAGGPEQFF.

The chain carries TRBV25-1 and TRBJ2-5, with D possibly matching TRBD1 (7 bases). The length of the CDR3 is 15 residues. The germline V gene encodes CDR1 MGHDK and CDR2 SYGVNS. Trimming pared 7 bases from V and 6 bases from J, leaving 21 bases between. The CDR3 here is CASTDSIRGVQTQYF. The CDR3 coding sequence is TGTGCCAGCACCGATAGTATCAGGGGGGTACAGACCCAGTACTTC.

This clonotype was seen only a few times. This chain uses TRBV25-1 with TRBJ2-3; 10 bases are shared with TRBD2. The CDR3 runs to 16 residues. Germline values: CDR1 MGHDK, CDR2 SYGVNS. V was clipped by 5 bases and J by 3 bases; unmatched bases: 8. The CDR3 DNA reads as TGTGCCAGCAGTAGAAAAGGGACTAGCGTTACAGATACGCAGTATTTT. Translation gives CASSRKGTSVTDTQYF.

This clonotype has at least ten counts. This chain uses TRBV6-5 with TRBJ2-7; 11 bases align to TRBD2. This CDR3 has 12 residues. Per germline, CDR1 MNHEY and CDR2 SVGAGI. V was clipped by 6 bases and J by 11 bases; unmatched bases: 6. CDR3 DNA sequence: TGTGCCAGCAGCCAGACTAGCGGGGTGGAGTACTTC. Translation: CASSQTSGVEYF.

This clonotype has more than one count but fewer than ten. The J gene is TRBJ2-3, the V gene TRBV20-1; D is perhaps TRBD2 (5 bases). Germline V gives CDR1 DFQATT, CDR2 SNEGSKA (reference sequence). The CDR3 covers 14 residues. The germline V and J ends were trimmed by 8 bases and 3 bases, with 18 bases remaining between them. The CDR3 loop is CSLAGMGRTDTQYF. For the CDR3, the DNA is TGCAGTCTCGCCGGGATGGGCCGGACAGATACGCAGTATTTT.